These 7 T cell receptor beta chains share one sample of origin, sequenced in a study of blood T cell repertoires in COVID-19. Generated by immunoSEQ multiplex PCR, the TCRdb table keeps only in-frame clones and is missing some. Of 350,000 to 400,000 clones in the sample, approximately 86% were seen once. The specimen was peripheral blood. All receptors come from a woman aged 60-75 years with COVID-19, enrolled during active disease.

Notes on this clone: The sample carries other DNA sequences with the same CDR3. The gene calls are TRBV18 and TRBJ2-3, with D unresolved. The V and J ends lost 2 bases and 1 base respectively, with 4 bases between them. The germline V gene encodes CDR1 KGHSH and CDR2 LQKENI. The CDR3 length is 13 residues. CDR3 protein: CASSPTGTDTQYF. The DNA of the CDR3 is TGTGCCAGCTCACCAACTGGCACAGATACGCAGTATTTT.

The genes are TRBV5-1 and TRBJ2-1; the match to TRBD2 covers 11 bases. The germline V gene encodes CDR1 SGHRS and CDR2 YFSETQ. V trimming: 1 base; J trimming: 4 bases; junction bases outside the gene matches: 4. This CDR3 is built from 16 residues. The CDR3 DNA follows: TGCGCCAGCAGCTTGCGCGCTAGCGGGGGGTACAATGAGCAGTTCTTC. Amino acid sequence: CASSLRASGGYNEQFF.

V usage is TRBV30 and J usage is TRBJ2-6, with 11 bases lining up with TRBD1. Germline V CDR1 and CDR2: GTSNPN, SVGIG (reference sequence). V dropped 0 bases and J dropped 1; count of bases not matched to a gene: 5. The CDR3 is made up of 18 amino acids. CDR3 sequence: CAWSVRDRGTSGANVLTF. Here the CDR3 DNA reads TGTGCCTGGAGTGTACGGGACAGGGGGACTTCTGGGGCCAACGTCCTGACTTTC.

Concerning this clone itself: The sample contains more than one DNA sequence encoding this CDR3. This chain joins TRBV9 and TRBJ2-7, with 7 bases that match TRBD1. The CDR3 is 14 amino acids. Germline V gene lookup returns CDR1 SGDLS and CDR2 YYNGEE. The trim removed 2 bases at V and 0 bases at J, leaving 2 bases unmatched. The CDR3 spells CASSVTGSSYEQYF. In nucleotides, the CDR3 is TGTGCCAGCAGCGTGACAGGGAGCTCCTACGAGCAGTACTTC.

V and J are TRBV14 and TRBJ2-7; D might be TRBD1 (6 bases). The length of the CDR3 is 15 residues. Germline CDR1 and CDR2: SGHDN and FVKESK. The V end lost 4 bases, the J end lost 1 base, and 14 bases lay between the germline ends. The CDR3, as DNA: TGTGCCAGCAGCCCGCTACAGGGATCTTCCTACGAGCAGTACTTC. It specifies CASSPLQGSSYEQYF.

The chain carries TRBV19 and TRBJ1-1; TRBD1 matches at 7 bases. Germline CDR1 reads LNHDA; CDR2 reads SQIVND (reference sequence). The CDR3 is 13 amino acids. J gave up 3 bases and V 6 bases, and 4 bases lay outside the gene matches. DNA for the CDR3: TGTGCCAGTAGAACCCAGGGGGACACTGAAGCTTTCTTT. It is translated as CASRTQGDTEAFF.

The chain employs TRBV28 and TRBJ2-2; D is undetermined. This CDR3 has 13 amino acids. V was trimmed by 6 bases and J by 2 bases, leaving 7 bases between them. Germline V gene lookup returns CDR1 MDHEN and CDR2 SYDVKM. The CDR3 spells CASRSPNTGELFF. As DNA, the CDR3 is TGTGCCAGCAGGTCCCCTAACACCGGGGAGCTGTTTTTT.